These 24 T cell receptor beta chains came from one sample sequenced in a study of cytomegalovirus exposure and HLA in healthy donors. The primer mix had 60 Vbeta and 13 Jbeta primers. TCRdb keeps only in-frame clones here, not all; method: immunoSEQ multiplex PCR. This table has 120,000 or so clones, roughly 76% appearing once. The sequenced sample was PBMCs. The receptor set was obtained from a man aged 45 to 65 in good health and CMV-seropositive.

The chain combines TRBV19 with TRBJ1-2, with D perhaps matching TRBD1 (5 bases). The germline V gene encodes CDR1 LNHDA and CDR2 SQIVND (reference sequence). V lost 4 bases and J 13 bases, leaving 25 bases between the germline ends. This CDR3 comprises 15 residues. The CDR3, as DNA: TGTGCCAGTAGTAGCTCCTCCGGGACTCCCCTTTTTGGCACCTTC. Translating it yields CASSSSSGTPLFGTF. The variable domain in full, with the rest retrieved from reference TRBV19 and TRBJ1-2, is DGGITQSPKYLFRKEGQNVTLSCEQNLNHDAMYWYRQDPGQGLRLIYYSQIVNDFQKGDIAEGYSVSREKKESFPLTVTSAQKNPTAFYLCASSSSSGTPLFGTFGSGTRLTVV.

The CDR3 DNA is TGTGCCAGTAGTTATCCGTCCGGGGCCAACGTCCTGACTTTC. It codes for CASSYPSGANVLTF. The genes are TRBV19 and TRBJ2-6; no clear D. The CDR3 runs to 14 residues. Germline V CDR1 and CDR2: LNHDA, SQIVND (reference sequence). V was shortened by 5 bases and J by 4 bases, with 9 bases between the two germline ends.

About this clone: With only one base between it and a far larger clone, this is likely a read error. The V gene is TRBV5-8, the J gene TRBJ1-2; D possibly corresponds to TRBD1 (5 bases). CDR3 size: 13 residues. The germline V gene has CDR1 SGHTS and CDR2 YDEGEE. Trimming pared 0 bases from V and 2 bases from J, leaving 5 bases between. In DNA, the CDR3 is TGTGCCAGCAGCTTGGGACAGAACTATGGCTACACCTTC. It is translated as CASSLGQNYGYTF.

In this sample, this clone turned up a few times. CDR3 DNA sequence: TGCGCCAGCAGCCCAAATACAGATACGCAGTATTTT. The encoded protein is CASSPNTDTQYF. The J gene is TRBJ2-3, the V gene TRBV5-1, with no clear D. V was pared by 4 bases and J by 3 bases, with 6 bases between. Germline V gene lookup returns CDR1 SGHRS and CDR2 YFSETQ. This CDR3 region has 12 residues.

This clone appeared a single time. This chain uses TRBV19 with TRBJ2-7; 8 nucleotides match TRBD2. V trimming: 1 base; J trimming: 4 bases; junction bases outside the gene matches: 6. The CDR3 totals 15 residues. CDR1 and CDR2 from the germline V gene are LNHDA and SQIVND (reference sequence). In DNA form, the CDR3 reads TGTGCCAGTAGTATAGCGGGAGGGGAGGAATACGAGCAGTACTTC. It translates to CASSIAGGEEYEQYF.

This rearrangement joins TRBV27 to TRBJ2-7, with D unclear. CDR1 is MNHEY, CDR2 SMNVEV, per germline (reference sequence). The CDR3 consists of 14 residues. The ends were cut back, 0 bases at V and 4 bases at J, with 10 bases in the middle. The CDR3 bases are TGTGCCAGCAGTTTATCCCCAGGCACGTACGAGCAGTACTTC. This gives the protein CASSLSPGTYEQYF.

This chain uses TRBV11-2 with TRBJ2-3; D is possibly TRBD2 (6 bases). The CDR3 covers 16 residues. V dropped 3 bases and J dropped 3 bases, with 16 bases sitting between them. Germline assignment: CDR1 SGHAT and CDR2 FQNNGV. CDR3 residues: CASSFRGRRGTDTQYF. The DNA for the CDR3 is TGTGCCAGCAGCTTTAGGGGCCGGAGGGGTACAGATACGCAGTATTTT.

The genes are TRBV27 and TRBJ2-7; TRBD1 aligns across 9 bases. Germline lookup yields CDR1 MNHEY and CDR2 SMNVEV (reference sequence). V trimming: 5 bases; J trimming: 6 bases; junction bases outside the gene matches: 5. This CDR3 has 13 amino acids. CDR3 in amino acids: CASSKDRGFEQYF. The CDR3, as DNA: TGTGCCAGCAGTAAGGACAGGGGTTTCGAGCAGTACTTC.

V gene TRBV5-4 combines with J gene TRBJ1-1; weak D call: TRBD1 (5 bases). With 3 bases removed from V and 2 bases from J, the gap between germline ends came to 17 bases. This CDR3 is built from 16 residues. CDR1 is SGHNT and CDR2 is YYREEE in the germline V gene (reference sequence). The CDR3 here is CASSSPWGGVNTEAFF. CDR3 sequence (DNA): TGTGCCAGCAGCTCTCCCTGGGGGGGGGTTAACACTGAAGCTTTCTTT.

V usage is TRBV6-5 and J usage is TRBJ2-1, with 9 bases lining up with TRBD2. Germline assignment: CDR1 MNHEY and CDR2 SVGAGI. This CDR3 is 14 amino acids long. J was trimmed by 5 bases and V by 6 bases; bases with no gene match: 5. As DNA, the CDR3 is TGTGCCAGCAGAAGGCCTAGCGGGGACAATGAGCAGTTCTTC. Encoded protein: CASRRPSGDNEQFF.

The rearrangement joins TRBV5-1 to TRBJ2-2, with 11 bases aligning to TRBD2. Germline lookup yields CDR1 SGHRS and CDR2 YFSETQ. The CDR3 runs to 15 residues. Trimming at V came to 4 bases and at J to 5 bases, leaving 4 bases not matched to a gene. CDR3: CASSATSGGTGELFF. CDR3 bases: TGCGCCAGCAGCGCCACTAGCGGGGGAACCGGGGAGCTGTTTTTT.

This clone has ten or more counts. This rearrangement joins TRBV10-3 to TRBJ1-1; 8 bases align to TRBD1. Per germline, CDR1 ENHRY and CDR2 SYGVKD. The CDR3 consists of 15 residues. J was trimmed by 1 base and V by 3 bases; bases with no gene match: 4. CDR3 nucleotides: TGTGCCATCAGTGAAATAGACAGGGGGAACACTGAAGCTTTCTTT. Amino acid sequence: CAISEIDRGNTEAFF.

The V gene is TRBV7-2, the J gene TRBJ2-1; 14 bases fit TRBD2. With 7 bases clipped from V and 9 bases from J, the junction kept 8 bases outside the gene matches. CDR1 and CDR2 from the germline V gene are SGHTA and FQGNSA. CDR3 size: 15 residues. CDR3 DNA sequence: TGTGCCAGCACCCAGACTAGCGGGAGGGCCGGTGAGCAGTTCTTC. This codes for CASTQTSGRAGEQFF.

The rearrangement links TRBV5-1 to TRBJ2-3; D unclear. Germline CDR1 is SGHRS and CDR2 is YFSETQ. Trimming took off 6 bases at V and 0 bases at J, with 11 bases between the two ends. The CDR3 consists of 14 residues. CDR3 loop: CASNRATSTDTQYF. Here the CDR3 DNA reads TGCGCCAGCAATCGCGCAACTAGCACAGATACGCAGTATTTT.

This chain connects TRBV5-1 to TRBJ2-4; D is unclear. Germline CDR1 SGHRS, CDR2 YFSETQ. V was shortened by 3 bases and J by 2 bases, with 15 bases between the two germline ends. This CDR3 has 16 residues. CDR3 bases: TGCGCCAGCAGCTCGGCCCAGGCCCATACCAAAAACATTCAGTACTTC. Translated, it gives CASSSAQAHTKNIQYF.

The CDR3 DNA reads TGTGCCAGCAGTTTAGTAGCGCGGGGGGGGATTGAACTGTTTTTT. It encodes CASSLVARGGIELFF. The rearrangement links TRBV28 to TRBJ1-4, with D tentatively TRBD1 (5 bases). Germline CDR1 reads MDHEN; CDR2 reads SYDVKM. This CDR3 comprises 15 residues. The V end was cut by 2 bases, the J end by 12 bases, with 19 bases between.

The chain recombines TRBV2 with TRBJ1-4; D uncertain. The CDR3 runs 15 residues. Per the germline V gene, CDR1 is SNHLY and CDR2 is FYNNEI. Trimming stripped 0 bases from V and 0 bases from J, with 5 bases between. For the CDR3, the DNA is TGTGCCAGCAGTGAAGCGGGAGCAACTAATGAAAAACTGTTTTTT. It codes for CASSEAGATNEKLFF.

The rearrangement links TRBV7-9 to TRBJ1-1; D uncertain. The CDR3 has 15 amino acids. Looked up from germline, CDR1 is SEHNR and CDR2 is FQNEAQ (reference sequence). With 2 bases removed from V and 5 bases from J, the gap between germline ends came to 15 bases. The CDR3 sequence: CASSLFLAAPTEAFF. In nucleotides, the CDR3 is TGTGCCAGCAGCTTATTTCTTGCGGCGCCGACTGAAGCTTTCTTT.

This chain connects TRBV7-8 to TRBJ1-1; TRBD1 matches at 7 bases. The germline CDR1 and CDR2 sequences are SGHVS and FQNEAQ. This CDR3 is built from 15 residues. J lost 7 bases, V lost 5 bases, and 13 bases had no gene match. DNA for the CDR3: TGTGCCAGCAGCCCCCTAACAGGGGCCGCCAGTGAAGCTTTCTTT. Translated, it gives CASSPLTGAASEAFF.

V and J are TRBV5-4 and TRBJ2-3; D gene ambiguous. The germline V gene has CDR1 SGHNT and CDR2 YYREEE (reference sequence). With 0 bases removed from V and 0 bases from J, the gap between germline ends came to 11 bases. The CDR3 length is 16 residues. The CDR3 DNA sequence: TGTGCCAGCAGCTTGGCCGGGTCAGTTAGCACAGATACGCAGTATTTT. The encoded protein is CASSLAGSVSTDTQYF.

The gene calls are TRBV11-2 and TRBJ2-7; 9 nucleotides align to TRBD2. The CDR3 consists of 16 residues. With V trimmed by 6 bases and J by 7 bases, 16 bases remained unmatched. Germline CDR1 SGHAT, CDR2 FQNNGV. The CDR3 sequence is CASSAIGTSFSDEQYF. The CDR3 DNA follows: TGTGCCAGCAGTGCTATCGGGACTAGCTTTTCTGATGAGCAGTACTTC.

The chain combines TRBV5-1 with TRBJ2-1; 9 bases fit TRBD2. Germline values: CDR1 SGHRS, CDR2 YFSETQ. This CDR3 is 17 amino acids long. The J segment lost 0 bases and the V segment lost 5 bases, leaving 9 bases of the junction unmatched. The CDR3 spells CASRKSGGSVSYNEQFF. The CDR3 region has the DNA TGCGCCAGCAGAAAAAGCGGGGGGTCCGTCTCCTACAATGAGCAGTTCTTC.

The chain uses TRBV12-1 and TRBJ1-4; the tabulated D call, TRBD1, remains unverified against the DNA. TRBV12-1 is marked as a pseudogene. The CDR3 is made up of 14 amino acids. CDR3 bases: TGTGCCAGCAGCCTCCGGGACAGGGGGGAAAAACTGTTTTTT. Residues: CASSLRDRGEKLFF.

This clone was found once. The V and J genes are TRBV27 and TRBJ1-5; D may be TRBD1 (5 bases). The germline V gene has CDR1 MNHEY and CDR2 SMNVEV (reference sequence). Trimming took off 3 bases at V and 2 bases at J, with 8 bases between the two ends. The CDR3 runs 14 residues. CDR3 nucleotides: TGTGCCAGCAGTTTTGTAGGGGGCAATCAGCCCCAGCATTTT. This gives the protein CASSFVGGNQPQHF.